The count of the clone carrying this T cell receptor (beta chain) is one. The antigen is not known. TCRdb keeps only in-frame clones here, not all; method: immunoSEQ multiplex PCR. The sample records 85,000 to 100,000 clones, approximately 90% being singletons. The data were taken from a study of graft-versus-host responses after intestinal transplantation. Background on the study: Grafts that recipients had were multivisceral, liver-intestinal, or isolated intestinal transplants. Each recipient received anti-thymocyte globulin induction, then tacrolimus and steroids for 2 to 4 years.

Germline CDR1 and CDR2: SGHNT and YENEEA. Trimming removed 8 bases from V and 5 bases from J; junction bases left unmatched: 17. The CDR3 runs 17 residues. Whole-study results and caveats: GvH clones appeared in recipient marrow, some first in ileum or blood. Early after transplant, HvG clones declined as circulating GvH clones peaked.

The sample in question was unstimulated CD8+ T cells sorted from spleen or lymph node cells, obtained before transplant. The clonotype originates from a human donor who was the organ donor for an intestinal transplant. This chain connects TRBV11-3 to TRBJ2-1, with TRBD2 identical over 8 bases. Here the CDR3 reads CASSPWGGREGDNEQFF. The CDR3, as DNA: TGTGCCAGCTCCCCGTGGGGGGGCCGGGAGGGGGACAATGAGCAGTTCTTC.